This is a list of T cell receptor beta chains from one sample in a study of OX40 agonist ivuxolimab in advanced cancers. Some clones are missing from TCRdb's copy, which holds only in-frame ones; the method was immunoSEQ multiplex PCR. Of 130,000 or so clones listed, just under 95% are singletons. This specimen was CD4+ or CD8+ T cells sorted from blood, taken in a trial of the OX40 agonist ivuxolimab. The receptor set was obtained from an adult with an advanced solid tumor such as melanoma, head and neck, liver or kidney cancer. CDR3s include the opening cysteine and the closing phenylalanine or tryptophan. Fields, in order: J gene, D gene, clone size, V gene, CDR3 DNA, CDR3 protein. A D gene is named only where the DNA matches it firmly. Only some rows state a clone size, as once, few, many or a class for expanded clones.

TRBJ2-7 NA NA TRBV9 TGTGAACGGCGGCAGGCCTACGAGCAGTACTTC CERRQAYEQYF
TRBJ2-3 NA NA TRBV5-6 TGTGCCAGCAGCCGTAGGGGGGAGTCAGATACGCAGTATTTT CASSRRGESDTQYF
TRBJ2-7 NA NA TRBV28 TGTGCCAGCAGTATACCGGACAGATCAACCTACGAGCAGTACTTC CASSIPDRSTYEQYF
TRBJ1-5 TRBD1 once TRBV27 TGTGCCAGCAGTCTCCGGGGGACAGGAAATCAGCCCCAGCATTTT CASSLRGTGNQPQHF
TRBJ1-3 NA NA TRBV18 TGTGCCTTTGCTGGGCAGACTGGAAACACCATATATTTT CAFAGQTGNTIYF
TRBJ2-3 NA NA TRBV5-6 TGTGCCAGCAGCCGCAGATCGGGAGATACGCAGTATTTT CASSRRSGDTQYF
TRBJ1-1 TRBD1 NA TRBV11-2 TGTGCCAGCAGCATTACAGGGGGGGGCACTGAAGCTTTCTTT CASSITGGGTEAFF
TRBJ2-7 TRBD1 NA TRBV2 TGTGCCAGCAGTTCGGACAGGGGGGGCTCCTACGAGCAGTACTTC CASSSDRGGSYEQYF
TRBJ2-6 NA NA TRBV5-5 TGTGCCAGCAGCTCCCTTGGGGAGAGCTCTGGGGCCAACGTCCTGACTTTC CASSSLGESSGANVLTF
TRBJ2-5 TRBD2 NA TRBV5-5 TGTGCCAGCAGTCGGGGACTAGCACAAGAGACCCAGTACTTC CASSRGLAQETQYF
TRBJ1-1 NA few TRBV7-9 TGTGCCAGCAGCTTCACAGGAAATGAAGCTTTCTTT CASSFTGNEAFF
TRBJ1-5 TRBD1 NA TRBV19 TGTGCCAGTAGTCAGGGGACAGGGGGCTTTTCCAATCAGCCCCAGCATTTT CASSQGTGGFSNQPQHF
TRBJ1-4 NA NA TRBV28 TGTGCCAGCTGGAGAGAAAAACTGTTTTTT CASWREKLFF
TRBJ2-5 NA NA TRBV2 TGTGCCAGCAAGACCAAAAGATTAGAGACCCAGTACTTC CASKTKRLETQYF
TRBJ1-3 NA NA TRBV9 TGTGCCAGCATGTCGGGGTCTGGAAACACCATATATTTT CASMSGSGNTIYF
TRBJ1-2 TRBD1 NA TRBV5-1 TGCGCCAGCAGCTTGGGACAGGGGCAAGCTAACTATGGCTACACCTTC CASSLGQGQANYGYTF
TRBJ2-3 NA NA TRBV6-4 TGTGCCAGCAGTGACTACAGGGTTAATAGCACAGATACGCAGTATTTT CASSDYRVNSTDTQYF